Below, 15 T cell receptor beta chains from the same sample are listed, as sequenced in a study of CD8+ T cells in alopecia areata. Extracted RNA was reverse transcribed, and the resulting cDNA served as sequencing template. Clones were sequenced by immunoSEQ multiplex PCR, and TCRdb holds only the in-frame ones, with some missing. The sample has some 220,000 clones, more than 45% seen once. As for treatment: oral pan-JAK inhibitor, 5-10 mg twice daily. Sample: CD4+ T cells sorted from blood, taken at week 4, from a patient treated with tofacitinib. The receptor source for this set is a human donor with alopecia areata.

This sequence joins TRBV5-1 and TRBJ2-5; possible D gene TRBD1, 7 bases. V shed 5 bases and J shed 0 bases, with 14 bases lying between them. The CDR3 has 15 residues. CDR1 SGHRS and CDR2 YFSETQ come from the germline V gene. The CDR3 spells CASRAAGQNQETQYF. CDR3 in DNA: TGCGCCAGCAGGGCGGCGGGACAGAACCAAGAGACCCAGTACTTC.

The CDR3 bases are TGCGCCAGCAGCCAAGACATTACTCCTTCAGGCTACACCTTC. This encodes CASSQDITPSGYTF. The rearrangement joins TRBV4-3 to TRBJ1-2; D ambiguous. V was shortened by 0 bases and J by 8 bases, with 13 bases between the two germline ends. This CDR3 has 14 residues. CDR1 is LGHNA, CDR2 YSLEER, per germline.

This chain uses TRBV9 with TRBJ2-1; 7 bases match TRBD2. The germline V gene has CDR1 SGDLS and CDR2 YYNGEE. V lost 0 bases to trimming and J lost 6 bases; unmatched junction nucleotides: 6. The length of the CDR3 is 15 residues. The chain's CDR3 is CASSVANGGTNEQFF. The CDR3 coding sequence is TGTGCCAGCAGCGTAGCTAACGGGGGGACCAATGAGCAGTTCTTC.

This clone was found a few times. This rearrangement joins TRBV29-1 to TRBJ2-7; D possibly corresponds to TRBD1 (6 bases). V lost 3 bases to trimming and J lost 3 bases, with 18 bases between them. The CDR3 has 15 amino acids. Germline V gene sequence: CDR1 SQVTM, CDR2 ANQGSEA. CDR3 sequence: CSVELGAEKNYEQYF. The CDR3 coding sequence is TGCAGCGTTGAGTTGGGGGCCGAAAAAAACTACGAGCAGTACTTC.

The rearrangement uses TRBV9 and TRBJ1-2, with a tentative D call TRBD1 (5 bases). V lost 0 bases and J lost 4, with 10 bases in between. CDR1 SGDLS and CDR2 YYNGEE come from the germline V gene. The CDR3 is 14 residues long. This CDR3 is CASSVAGTGYGYTF. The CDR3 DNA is TGTGCCAGCAGCGTAGCCGGGACTGGCTATGGCTACACCTTC.

CDR3 sequence: CASSGRRFQETQYF. The DNA for the CDR3 is TGTGCCAGCAGCGGAAGGAGGTTCCAAGAGACCCAGTACTTC. The chain couples TRBV5-6 to TRBJ2-5, with D possibly TRBD2 on 5 matching bases. The CDR3 totals 14 residues. V lost 4 bases to trimming and J lost 1 base, with 11 bases between them. Germline-derived CDR1 and CDR2 are SGHDT and YYEEEE. The full variable domain, rest sourced from reference TRBV5-6 and TRBJ2-5, is DAGVTQSPTHLIKTRGQQVTLRCSPKSGHDTVSWYQQALGQGPQFIFQYYEEEERQRGNFPDRFSGHQFPNYSSELNVNALLLGDSALYLCASSGRRFQETQYFGPGTRLLVL.

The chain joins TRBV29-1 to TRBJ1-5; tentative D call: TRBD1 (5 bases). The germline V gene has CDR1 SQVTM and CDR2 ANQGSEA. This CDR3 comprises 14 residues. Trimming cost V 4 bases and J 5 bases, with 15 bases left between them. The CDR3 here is CSVGVQGDDQPQHF. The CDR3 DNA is TGCAGCGTTGGTGTGCAGGGCGACGATCAGCCCCAGCATTTT.

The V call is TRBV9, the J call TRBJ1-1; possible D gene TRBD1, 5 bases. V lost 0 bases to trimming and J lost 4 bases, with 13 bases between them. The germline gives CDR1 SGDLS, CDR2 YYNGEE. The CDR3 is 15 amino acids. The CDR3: CASSVVGGGSTEAFF. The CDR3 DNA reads TGTGCCAGCAGCGTAGTGGGGGGAGGATCCACTGAAGCTTTCTTT.

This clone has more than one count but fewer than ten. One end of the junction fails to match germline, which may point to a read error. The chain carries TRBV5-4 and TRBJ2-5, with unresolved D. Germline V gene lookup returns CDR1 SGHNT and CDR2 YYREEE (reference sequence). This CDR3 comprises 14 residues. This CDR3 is CASSQASGEETQYF. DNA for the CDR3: TGCGCCAGCAGCCAAGCATCTGGGGAAGAGACCCAGTACTTC.

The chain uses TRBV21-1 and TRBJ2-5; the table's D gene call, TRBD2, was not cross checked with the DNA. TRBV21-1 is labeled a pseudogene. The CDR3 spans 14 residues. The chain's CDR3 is CASRASGVQETQYF. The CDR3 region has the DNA TGTGCCAGCAGGGCTAGCGGGGTGCAGGAGACCCAGTACTTC.

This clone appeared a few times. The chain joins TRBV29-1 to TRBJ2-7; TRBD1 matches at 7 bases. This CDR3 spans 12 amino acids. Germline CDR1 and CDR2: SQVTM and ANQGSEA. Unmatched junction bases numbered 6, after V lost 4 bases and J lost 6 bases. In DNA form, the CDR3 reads TGCAGCGTTGTACCCGGGGACAGCGAGCAGTACTTC. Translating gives CSVVPGDSEQYF.

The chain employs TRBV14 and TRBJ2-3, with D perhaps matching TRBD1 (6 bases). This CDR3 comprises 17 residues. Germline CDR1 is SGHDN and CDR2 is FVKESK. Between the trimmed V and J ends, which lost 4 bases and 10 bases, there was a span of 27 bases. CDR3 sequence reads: CASSPTFFDKGVEAQYF. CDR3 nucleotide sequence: TGTGCCAGCAGCCCAACCTTTTTCGACAAGGGGGTTGAAGCGCAGTATTTT.

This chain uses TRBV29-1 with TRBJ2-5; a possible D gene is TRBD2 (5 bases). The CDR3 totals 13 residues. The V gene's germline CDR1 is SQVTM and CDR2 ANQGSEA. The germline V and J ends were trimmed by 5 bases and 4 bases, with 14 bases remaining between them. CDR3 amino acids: CSVTKPGGETQYF. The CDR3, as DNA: TGCAGCGTTACCAAACCAGGAGGAGAGACCCAGTACTTC.

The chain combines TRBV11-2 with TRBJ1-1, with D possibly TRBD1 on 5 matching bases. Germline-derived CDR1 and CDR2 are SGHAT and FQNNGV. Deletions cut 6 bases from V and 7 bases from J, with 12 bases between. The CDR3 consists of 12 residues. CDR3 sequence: CASRVSRGEAFF. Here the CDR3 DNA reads TGTGCCAGCAGGGTGTCTAGGGGTGAAGCTTTCTTT. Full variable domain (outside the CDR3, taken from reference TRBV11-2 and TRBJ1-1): EAGVAQSPRYKIIEKRQSVAFWCNPISGHATLYWYQQILGQGPKLLIQFQNNGVVDDSQLPKDRFSAERLKGVDSTLKIQPAKLEDSAVYLCASRVSRGEAFFGQGTRLTVV.

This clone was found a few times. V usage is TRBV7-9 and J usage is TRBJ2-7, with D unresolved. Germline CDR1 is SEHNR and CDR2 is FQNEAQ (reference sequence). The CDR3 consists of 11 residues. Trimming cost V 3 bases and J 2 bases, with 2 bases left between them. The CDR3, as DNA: TGTGCCAGCAGCTTTACCTACGAGCAGTACTTC. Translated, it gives CASSFTYEQYF.